The rows below give T cell receptor beta chains drawn from one sample of a study of T cell changes during pregnancy in multiple sclerosis. The method was immunoSEQ multiplex PCR; TCRdb's version includes in-frame clones alone and lacks a portion of them. The sample holds approximately 40,000 clones, approximately 88% seen once. The material sequenced was peripheral blood, taken in the first trimester of pregnancy. The receptors here all came from a female donor in good health, enrolled as a control in a pregnancy study. Both conserved end residues are part of each CDR3. A D gene is named only where the DNA matches it firmly. Rows may omit the clone size; those that give it use once, few, many or a size class.

V gene	D gene	clone size	J gene	CDR3 protein	CDR3 DNA
TRBV2	TRBD2	-	TRBJ2-3	CASRPGLARDTQYF	TGTGCCAGCCGACCTGGACTAGCGCGGGATACGCAGTATTTT
TRBV5-6	-	-	TRBJ1-5	CASSLFAGRFNQPQHF	TGTGCCAGCAGCTTGTTTGCAGGGAGGTTCAATCAGCCCCAGCATTTT
TRBV15	TRBD1	-	TRBJ2-7	CATSRARGQGGDEQYF	TGTGCCACCAGCAGAGCCCGGGGACAGGGTGGAGACGAGCAGTACTTC
TRBV5-5	TRBD2	-	TRBJ2-5	CASSLGQGGRYQETQYF	TGTGCCAGCAGCTTGGGCCAGGGAGGGCGGTACCAAGAGACCCAGTACTTC
TRBV2	TRBD1	-	TRBJ1-3	CASNRDRGFSGNTIYF	TGTGCCAGCAACCGGGACAGGGGATTCTCTGGAAACACCATATATTTT
TRBV7-9	TRBD2	-	TRBJ2-1	CASSQETSGPYNEQFF	TGTGCCAGCAGCCAAGAAACTAGCGGTCCCTACAATGAGCAGTTCTTC
TRBV11-2	TRBD1	-	TRBJ1-5	CASSSGQVRSNQPQHF	TGTGCCAGCAGCTCAGGACAGGTCAGGAGCAATCAGCCCCAGCATTTT
TRBV4-3	-	-	TRBJ1-1	CASTLKRGDTEAFF	TGCGCCAGCACCTTAAAACGGGGAGACACTGAAGCTTTCTTT
TRBV7-9	TRBD2	-	TRBJ2-1	CASSLAGGAYNEQFF	TGTGCCAGCAGCTTAGCGGGGGGGGCCTACAATGAGCAGTTCTTC
TRBV30	-	-	TRBJ1-1	CAWSVRQGSRGAFF	TGTGCCTGGAGTGTAAGGCAGGGAAGTCGAGGAGCTTTCTTT
TRBV28	TRBD1	-	TRBJ2-5	CASSLPRQGLRTETQYF	TGTGCCAGCAGTTTACCTCGACAGGGTCTGCGGACAGAGACCCAGTACTTC
TRBV7-6	TRBD1	-	TRBJ1-6	CASSSSPGQGAPLHF	TGTGCCAGCAGCTCCTCCCCGGGACAGGGGGCACCCCTCCACTTT
TRBV18	-	-	TRBJ2-2	CASSRQQAGELFF	TGTGCCAGCTCTCGGCAGCAGGCCGGGGAGCTGTTTTTT
TRBV5-1	TRBD2	once	TRBJ2-3	CASSSGTSGRARDTQYF	TGCGCCAGCAGCTCCGGGACTAGCGGGAGGGCCCGAGATACGCAGTATTTT
TRBV10-3	TRBD2	-	TRBJ2-5	CAISDALASETQYF	TGTGCCATCAGTGACGCACTAGCGTCGGAGACCCAGTACTTC
TRBV29-1	TRBD2	few	TRBJ2-7	CSVSGGTVSYEQYF	TGCAGCGTTTCGGGGGGAACAGTCTCCTACGAGCAGTACTTC
TRBV4-2	-	-	TRBJ1-5	CASSQDMQGRNQPQHF	TGTGCCAGCAGCCAAGATATGCAGGGGCGGAATCAGCCCCAGCATTTT
TRBV19	-	once	TRBJ2-5	CASSPSKLAAQQETQYF	TGTGCCAGTAGCCCTAGTAAGTTAGCGGCGCAACAAGAGACCCAGTACTTC
TRBV19	TRBD2	-	TRBJ2-1	CASKRLAGETNEQFF	TGTGCCAGTAAAAGACTAGCGGGAGAGACGAATGAGCAGTTCTTC
TRBV7-9	-	-	TRBJ2-7	CASSADTYEQYF	TGTGCCAGCAGCGCGGACACGTACGAGCAGTACTTC
TRBV28	TRBD1	-	TRBJ1-1	CASSFKQGEVLNTEAFF	TGTGCCAGCAGTTTTAAGCAGGGGGAGGTTTTGAACACTGAAGCTTTCTTT
TRBV27	TRBD1	-	TRBJ1-2	CASSPRTGNIFNYGYTF	TGTGCCAGCAGTCCTCGGACAGGCAATATTTTTAACTATGGCTACACCTTC
TRBV30	TRBD1	-	TRBJ1-4	CAWSEGGAAEKLFF	TGTGCCTGGAGTGAAGGGGGCGCGGCTGAAAAACTGTTTTTT
TRBV11-2	TRBD2	-	TRBJ2-1	CASSRYPSGGAHNEQFF	TGTGCCAGCAGCCGATATCCTAGCGGGGGGGCCCACAATGAGCAGTTCTTC
TRBV6-1	-	-	TRBJ1-2	CATRTVSNYGYTF	TGTGCCACCAGGACAGTTTCTAACTATGGCTACACCTTC
TRBV7-2	TRBD1	once	TRBJ1-5	CASSSDGTGRRHF	TGTGCCAGCAGTTCTGATGGGACAGGGCGAAGGCATTTT
TRBV13	TRBD1	-	TRBJ2-6	CASSLSTGAGANVLTF	TGTGCCAGCAGCTTGTCAACAGGGGCTGGGGCCAACGTCCTGACTTTC
TRBV5-6	-	-	TRBJ1-2	CASSGFGPPGANYGYTF	TGTGCCAGCAGCGGCTTCGGACCTCCAGGGGCTAACTATGGCTACACCTTC
TRBV6-1	TRBD1	once	TRBJ2-7	CASSVGTGGYEQYF	TGTGCCAGCAGTGTAGGGACAGGGGGCTACGAGCAGTACTTC
TRBV5-1	TRBD2	once	TRBJ2-5	CASNIGGETQYF	TGCGCCAGCAACATCGGGGGGGAGACCCAGTACTTC
TRBV7-4	TRBD2	-	TRBJ2-1	CASEGTSHTYNEQFF	TGTGCCAGCGAGGGGACTAGCCATACCTACAATGAGCAGTTCTTC
TRBV4-1	TRBD2	-	TRBJ2-1	CASSQDGSGRPYNEQFF	TGCGCCAGCAGCCAAGATGGGAGCGGGAGGCCCTACAATGAGCAGTTCTTC
TRBV29-1	-	-	TRBJ1-2	CSVVRGGDGYTF	TGCAGCGTTGTTCGTGGGGGCGACGGCTACACCTTC
TRBV7-4	-	-	TRBJ1-1	CASSAHRFEEAFF	TGTGCCAGCAGCGCCCACAGGTTTGAAGAAGCTTTCTTT
TRBV5-1	TRBD1	-	TRBJ1-4	CASSRDREGEKLFF	TGCGCCAGCAGCAGAGACAGGGAAGGTGAAAAACTGTTTTTT
TRBV6-1	-	-	TRBJ1-4	CASAGPRVTNEKLFF	TGTGCCAGCGCGGGGCCAAGGGTAACTAATGAAAAACTGTTTTTT